What follows describes a single T cell receptor (beta chain). The antigen is unknown. TCRdb's table, derived via immunoSEQ multiplex PCR, lists solely in-frame clones and lacks some. Of 25,000 to 35,000 clones listed, approximately 79% are singletons. This sample is drawn from a study of vaccination effects on CD4 cells after COVID-19. CDR1 and CDR2 from the germline V gene are MDHEN and SYDVKM. Trimming took 3 bases from V and 1 from J, leaving 13 bases between them. The CDR3 loop spans 16 amino acids. ViraFEST assay sequencing came after antigen-specific CD4+ T cells were expanded with viral peptide pools. Isolating CD4+ T cells followed less than 12 days of culture. Participants were vaccinated with two doses of either the BNT162b2 or mRNA-1273 vaccine. People in the vaccine group had not been infected with SARS-CoV-2 before, and their nucleocapsid antibodies were negative. Cells had half their medium changed to IL-2 medium on days 3 and 7.

The chain has TRBV28 and TRBJ1-5; D is undetermined. The sample in question was CD4+ T cells from PBMCs cultured with SARS-CoV-2 spike peptides, obtained after COVID-19 vaccination. The receptor was derived from a human donor who received a COVID-19 vaccine. Some clones in this sample may be carry-over from other donors' samples. The CDR3 loop reads CASSLDPSRSNQPQHF. In DNA, the CDR3 is TGTGCCAGCAGTTTGGATCCCTCCAGAAGCAATCAGCCCCAGCATTTT. The full variable domain, in which reference TRBV28 and TRBJ1-5 provide the parts outside the CDR3, is DVKVTQSSRYLVKRTGEKVFLECVQDMDHENMFWYRQDPGLGLRLIYFSYDVKMKEKGDIPEGYSVSREKKERFSLILESASTNQTSMYLCASSLDPSRSNQPQHFGDGTRLSIL.